The sequence of this T cell receptor beta chain was determined in a study of regulatory T cells in long-lasting Graves disease. About the research overall: Persistent Graves' disease required over 5 years of antithyroid drugs and positive TSH receptor antibodies.

CDR1 is LGHNT, CDR2 FRNRAP, per germline. Germline trimming cut 0 bases from V and 5 bases from J; bases unmatched to any gene: 8. This CDR3 contains 18 residues. Time point denoted: persistent/refractory GD, antithyroid drugs over 5 years with positive TRAb. Generation of the TCR library employed RNA extracted from PBMCs. Study-level points and caveats: Researchers reported studying only peripheral blood, not thyroid tissue. TRBV28 was favored in persistent disease, as were TRBJ1-2 and TRBJ2-5.

Sequencing libraries for TCR beta were prepared with iRepertoire HTBI primers and Arm-PCR of CDR3 regions. In TCRdb, the multiplex PCR reads were re-called with MiXCR into one record per CDR3 protein. The data show 400,000 to 500,000 distinct CDR3 sequences, with approximately 22% seen just once and under 15% held by the top ten. A word on this clonotype: What it binds is not known.

This chain uses TRBV12-5 with TRBJ2-2, with 11 positions matching TRBD2. Here the sequenced sample was peripheral blood mononuclear cells (PBMCs), taken when the disease was refractory, from a patient treated with antithyroid drugs. The clonotype comes from a female donor with Graves disease. The CDR3 bases are TGTGCTAGTGGTTTGGTCCCAATACTAGCGGGAGTAACCGGGGAGCTGTTTTTT. Translation: CASGLVPILAGVTGELFF.